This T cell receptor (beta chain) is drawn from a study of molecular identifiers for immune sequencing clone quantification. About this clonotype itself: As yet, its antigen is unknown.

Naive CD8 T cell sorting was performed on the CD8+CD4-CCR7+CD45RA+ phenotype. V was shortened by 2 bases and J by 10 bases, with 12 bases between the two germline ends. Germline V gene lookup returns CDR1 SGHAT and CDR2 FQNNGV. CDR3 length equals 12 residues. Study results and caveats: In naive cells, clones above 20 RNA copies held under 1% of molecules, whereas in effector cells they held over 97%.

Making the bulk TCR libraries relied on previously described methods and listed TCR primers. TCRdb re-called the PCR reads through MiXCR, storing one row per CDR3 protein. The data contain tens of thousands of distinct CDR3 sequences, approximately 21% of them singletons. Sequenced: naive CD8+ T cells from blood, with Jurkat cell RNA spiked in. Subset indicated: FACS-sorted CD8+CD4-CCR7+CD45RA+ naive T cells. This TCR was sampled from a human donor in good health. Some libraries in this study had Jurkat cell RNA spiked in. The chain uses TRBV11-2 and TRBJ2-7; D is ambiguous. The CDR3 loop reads CASSLLRPIQYF. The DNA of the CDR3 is TGTGCCAGCAGCTTACTCCGGCCGATCCAGTACTTC.